Presented here are 8 T cell receptor beta chains from one specimen sequenced in a study of blood T cell repertoires in COVID-19. Produced via immunoSEQ multiplex PCR; TCRdb's table is partial and in-frame only. This table holds roughly 220,000 clones, 75% to 85% found once. The sequencing input was PBMCs or T cells enriched from blood (not recorded which). Receptors originate from a man aged 30 to 39 with acute COVID-19.

The rearrangement links TRBV6-5 to TRBJ1-4; 9 nucleotides agree with TRBD1. CDR1 is MNHEY, CDR2 SVGAGI, per germline. This CDR3 region has 14 residues. Unmatched junction bases numbered 5, after V lost 5 bases and J lost 7 bases. CDR3 bases: TGTGCCAGCAGTCGACAGGGGGGGGGTGAAAAACTGTTTTTT. This sequence encodes CASSRQGGGEKLFF.

This chain joins TRBV6-1 and TRBJ1-6; 7 nucleotides agree with TRBD1. Germline V CDR1 and CDR2: MNHNS, SASEGT. V lost 2 bases to trimming and J lost 11 bases; unmatched junction nucleotides: 9. The CDR3 spans 15 residues. The CDR3 bases are TGTGCCAGCAGTGAACGGATAGGGGGCGCGACACCCCTCCACTTT. Translation: CASSERIGGATPLHF.

The CDR3 coding sequence is TGTGCCAGCAGTTTTTGGGGTGACAGGGACACCGGGGAGCTGTTTTTT. Residues: CASSFWGDRDTGELFF. The J gene is TRBJ2-2, the V gene TRBV6-5; 7 bases agree with TRBD1. The CDR3 covers 16 residues. The V gene end was trimmed by 4 bases and the J gene end by 3 bases; junction bases not matched to a gene: 8. Germline CDR1 MNHEY, CDR2 SVGAGI.

The V call is TRBV29-1, the J call TRBJ1-6, with 8 positions matching TRBD1. Germline CDR1 reads SQVTM; CDR2 reads ANQGSEA. J lost 8 bases, V lost 5 bases, and 8 bases had no gene match. The CDR3 has 14 residues. The CDR3 region is CSVLTGEGDSPLHF. The DNA for the CDR3 is TGCAGCGTTCTGACAGGGGAAGGGGATTCACCCCTCCACTTT. Together with reference TRBV29-1 and TRBJ1-6, the CDR3 gives the full variable domain: SAVISQKPSRDICQRGTSLTIQCQVDSQVTMMFWYRQQPGQSLTLIATANQGSEATYESGFVIDKFPISRPNLTFSTLTVSNMSPEDSSIYLCSVLTGEGDSPLHFGNGTRLTVT.

This chain connects TRBV15 to TRBJ2-1; no clear D gene. The CDR3 is 15 amino acids. The germline gives CDR1 LNHNV, CDR2 YYDKDF (reference sequence). With 0 bases removed from V and 6 bases from J, the gap between germline ends came to 12 bases. The CDR3 reads CATSREGKKFNEQFF. The CDR3 DNA reads as TGTGCCACCAGCAGAGAGGGCAAAAAGTTCAATGAGCAGTTCTTC.

The genes are TRBV5-1 and TRBJ1-2; 7 positions agree with TRBD1. Germline V gene lookup returns CDR1 SGHRS and CDR2 YFSETQ. The length of the CDR3 is 14 residues. Trimming cost V 0 bases and J 3 bases; bases outside gene matches: 2. Here the CDR3 DNA reads TGCGCCAGCAGCTTGGGGGGGACAGACTATGGCTACACCTTC. It codes for CASSLGGTDYGYTF.

The chain recombines TRBV15 with TRBJ1-2; tentative D call: TRBD1 (5 bases). Germline CDR1 reads LNHNV; CDR2 reads YYDKDF (reference sequence). This CDR3 region has 15 residues. V was clipped by 0 bases and J by 4 bases, with 12 bases between them. This CDR3 reads CATSRDRGGGYGYTF. CDR3 in DNA: TGTGCCACCAGCAGAGATCGCGGGGGGGGCTATGGCTACACCTTC.

J is TRBJ1-5 and V is TRBV19, with D perhaps TRBD1 (6 bases). CDR3 size: 14 residues. Germline assignment: CDR1 LNHDA and CDR2 SQIVND (reference sequence). V was shortened by 7 bases and J by 1 base, with 11 bases between the two germline ends. CDR3 sequence reads: CASTGGGSNQPQHF. CDR3 nucleotides: TGTGCCAGTACGGGAGGGGGAAGCAATCAGCCCCAGCATTTT.